Presented here are 14 T cell receptor beta chains from one specimen sequenced in a study of T-cell memory formation after mild COVID-19. TCRdb reprocessed the 5' RACE reads with MiXCR, giving one entry per CDR3 protein. Found here are about 470,000 distinct CDR3 sequences, around a sixth of them singletons; the top ten hold around an eighth. Sequencing input: PBMCs or a T cell subset sorted from them (not recorded which). These receptors came from an adult woman who had mild COVID-19 (a few samples of this study predate the infection). Cell type and time point are not known.

The table lists this clonotype with a few counts. The chain joins TRBV7-2 to TRBJ2-3; 9 bases fit TRBD2. Per the germline V gene, CDR1 is SGHTA and CDR2 is FQGNSA. V lost 5 bases, J lost 10 bases, and 13 bases stayed unmatched. The CDR3 is 15 amino acids. The CDR3: CASSPPGLARSAQYF. The CDR3 coding sequence is TGTGCCAGCAGCCCCCCGGGACTAGCAAGGAGTGCGCAGTATTTT.

This clonotype was seen a handful of times. The chain recombines TRBV6-1 with TRBJ2-1, with D perhaps TRBD2 (6 bases). Trimming removed 6 bases from V and 2 bases from J, with 17 bases in between. In germline, CDR1 is MNHNS, CDR2 SASEGT. The CDR3 contains 16 residues. CDR3 in DNA: TGTGCCAGCAGGACGGGGCGGGACTGGGCCTACAATGAGCAGTTCTTC. It encodes CASRTGRDWAYNEQFF.

This clonotype was counted only a few times. The chain carries TRBV4-1 and TRBJ2-3; a weak D match, TRBD2 (5 bases). The germline gives CDR1 MGHRA, CDR2 YSYEKL. Trimming took 3 bases from V and 4 from J, leaving 8 bases between them. This CDR3 is 13 amino acids long. The CDR3 DNA follows: TGCGCCAGCAGCCAGAAGGGAGCAGATACGCAGTATTTT. It encodes CASSQKGADTQYF.

The chain is built from TRBV29-1 and TRBJ2-2, with 7 bases fitting TRBD1. This CDR3 contains 16 residues. Germline V lookup: CDR1 SQVTM, CDR2 ANQGSEA. The ends lost 6 bases at V and 1 base at J; junction bases unmatched: 11. CDR3 nucleotides: TGCAGCGTCTCCGCATCGGGACAGAGGAACACCGGGGAGCTGTTTTTT. Its translation is CSVSASGQRNTGELFF.

This clonotype was observed a few times. This chain links TRBV10-3 with TRBJ2-7, with TRBD1 identical over 8 bases. Germline-derived CDR1 and CDR2 are ENHRY and SYGVKD. Losses at the gene ends were 6 bases for V and 0 bases for J; bases not matched to a gene: 4. CDR3 length equals 14 residues. CDR3 DNA sequence: TGTGCCATCAGAGGGGACAGGAGCTCCTACGAGCAGTACTTC. It codes for CAIRGDRSSYEQYF.

The CDR3: CASSPSPGHLETQYF. The DNA of the CDR3 is TGCGCCAGCAGCCCATCTCCGGGACACTTGGAGACCCAGTACTTC. The rearrangement links TRBV5-1 to TRBJ2-5, with D tentatively TRBD1 (6 bases). This CDR3 has 15 amino acids. V lost 4 bases and J 5 bases, leaving 18 bases between the germline ends. The germline V gene has CDR1 SGHRS and CDR2 YFSETQ. Supplemented by reference TRBV5-1 and TRBJ2-5, the full variable domain reads KAGVTQTPRYLIKTRGQQVTLSCSPISGHRSVSWYQQTPGQGLQFLFEYFSETQRNKGNFPGRFSGRQFSNSRSEMNVSTLELGDSALYLCASSPSPGHLETQYFGPGTRLLVL.

This clonotype was observed a few times. This rearrangement joins TRBV18 to TRBJ1-1; TRBD1 aligns across 7 bases. After removal of 4 bases from V and 1 base from J, the junction contained 3 bases not matched to a gene. CDR1 and CDR2 from the germline V gene are KGHSH and LQKENI. This CDR3 region has 14 residues. This chain's CDR3 is CASSQTGENTEAFF. CDR3 sequence (DNA): TGTGCCAGCTCACAAACAGGGGAGAACACTGAAGCTTTCTTT. Together with reference TRBV18 and TRBJ1-1, the CDR3 gives the full variable domain: NAGVMQNPRHLVRRRGQEARLRCSPMKGHSHVYWYRQLPEEGLKFMVYLQKENIIDESGMPKERFSAEFPKEGPSILRIQQVVRGDSAAYFCASSQTGENTEAFFGQGTRLTVV.

This chain uses TRBV7-8 with TRBJ2-3, with 10 bases fitting TRBD1. This CDR3 is built from 15 residues. V lost 4 bases, J lost 4 bases, and 5 bases stayed unmatched. Germline lookup yields CDR1 SGHVS and CDR2 FQNEAQ. Here the CDR3 reads CASSSTGGIADTQYF. The CDR3 DNA sequence: TGTGCCAGCAGCTCGACAGGGGGCATAGCAGATACGCAGTATTTT.

The V and J genes are TRBV19 and TRBJ1-1; D is uncertain. Per germline, CDR1 LNHDA and CDR2 SQIVND (reference sequence). The CDR3 runs 14 residues. V shed 0 bases and J shed 2 bases, with 7 bases lying between them. The CDR3 bases are TGTGCCAGTAGTATAGATTCGGCAAACACTGAAGCTTTCTTT. Translating gives CASSIDSANTEAFF. The full variable domain, its missing parts supplied by reference TRBV19 and TRBJ1-1, is DGGITQSPKYLFRKEGQNVTLSCEQNLNHDAMYWYRQDPGQGLRLIYYSQIVNDFQKGDIAEGYSVSREKKESFPLTVTSAQKNPTAFYLCASSIDSANTEAFFGQGTRLTVV.

This clonotype was recorded a few times. V gene TRBV30 combines with J gene TRBJ2-1; 12 nucleotides match TRBD2. The CDR3 has 14 residues. Per germline, CDR1 GTSNPN and CDR2 SVGIG (reference sequence). V dropped 3 bases and J dropped 7; count of bases not matched to a gene: 4. The CDR3 loop reads CAWSRTSGINEQFF. The CDR3 DNA follows: TGTGCCTGGAGCCGGACTAGCGGGATAAATGAGCAGTTCTTC.

V gene TRBV6-2 or TRBV6-3 combines with J gene TRBJ1-5; a possible D gene is TRBD1 (6 bases). The CDR3 covers 16 residues. Germline V lookup: CDR1 MNHEY, CDR2 SVGEGT. The germline V and J ends were trimmed by 6 bases and 1 base, with 16 bases remaining between them. The CDR3, as DNA: TGTGCCAGCAGCCGAAACAGGGACGCGAGCAATCAGCCCCAGCATTTT. It translates to CASSRNRDASNQPQHF.

This clonotype was seen more than once but under ten times. The rearrangement links TRBV9 to TRBJ1-4, with a weak D call TRBD1 (6 bases). Trimming left V 3 bases short and J 0 bases short, with 12 bases between. CDR3 length: 16 residues. CDR1 is SGDLS and CDR2 is YYNGEE in the germline V gene. CDR3 DNA: TGTGCCAGCAGCGGAAATGGACAGCCAACTAATGAAAAACTGTTTTTT. This translates into CASSGNGQPTNEKLFF.

This clonotype was observed a few times. The chain has TRBV6-5 and TRBJ1-2, with 7 positions matching TRBD1. Trimming at V came to 7 bases and at J to 6 bases, leaving 11 bases not matched to a gene. Germline assignment: CDR1 MNHEY and CDR2 SVGAGI. This CDR3 is 14 amino acids long. CDR3 residues: CASTQRGGSDGYTF. CDR3 nucleotides: TGTGCCAGCACTCAAAGAGGGGGCTCCGATGGCTACACCTTC.

This rearrangement joins TRBV9 to TRBJ2-1; D call uncertain. CDR3 length: 19 residues. The germline V gene has CDR1 SGDLS and CDR2 YYNGEE. Trimming pared 3 bases from V and 0 bases from J, leaving 22 bases between. The DNA for the CDR3 is TGTGCCAGCAGCGCTCCCTCGAGGTGGAGCAGAAGCTCCTACAATGAGCAGTTCTTC. It translates to CASSAPSRWSRSSYNEQFF.